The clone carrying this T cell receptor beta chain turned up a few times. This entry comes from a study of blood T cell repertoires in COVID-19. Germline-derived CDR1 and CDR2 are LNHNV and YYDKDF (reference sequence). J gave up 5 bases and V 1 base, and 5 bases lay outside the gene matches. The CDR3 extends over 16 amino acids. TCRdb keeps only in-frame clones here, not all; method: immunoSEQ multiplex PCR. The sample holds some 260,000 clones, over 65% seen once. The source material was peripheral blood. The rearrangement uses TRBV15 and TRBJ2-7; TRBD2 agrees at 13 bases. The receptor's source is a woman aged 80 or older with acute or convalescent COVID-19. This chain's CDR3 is CATSRGRLAGGHEQYF. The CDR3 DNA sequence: TGTGCCACCAGCAGAGGTCGACTAGCGGGGGGTCACGAGCAGTACTTC.